This T cell receptor (beta chain) was profiled in a study of T cells expressing NK-cell markers. Overall study: It was sorted CD3+CD56-NKG2C+, CD3+CD56+NKG2C- and CD3+CD56+NKG2C+ T cells that provided the TCR beta repertoires.

About this clonotype: Its antigen is not known.

From its re-call of the 5' RACE reads, TCRdb lists each CDR3 protein once, without DNA. This sample's clone table lists about 460,000 distinct CDR3 sequences. General study results and limits: Clarity on HCMV specificity was lacking for the expanded NKG2C+ T cell clones. Dominant NKG2C+ clonotypes were found to form about 1.0-7.5% of CD8+ T cells in six donors. Leadership of the CD3+CD56-NKG2C+ fraction also belonged to these clonotypes in a few donors.

This CDR3 contains 11 residues. Per the germline V gene, CDR1 is SGHRS and CDR2 is YFSETQ. Specimen: blood T cells: a sorted CD56 or NKG2C T cell subset, CD4+ or CD8+ T cells, or bulk PBMC T cells (not recorded which). The J gene is TRBJ2-3, the V gene TRBV5-1. The sequence was collected from a woman aged 45-65 years in good health. The CDR3: CASRLTDTQYF.